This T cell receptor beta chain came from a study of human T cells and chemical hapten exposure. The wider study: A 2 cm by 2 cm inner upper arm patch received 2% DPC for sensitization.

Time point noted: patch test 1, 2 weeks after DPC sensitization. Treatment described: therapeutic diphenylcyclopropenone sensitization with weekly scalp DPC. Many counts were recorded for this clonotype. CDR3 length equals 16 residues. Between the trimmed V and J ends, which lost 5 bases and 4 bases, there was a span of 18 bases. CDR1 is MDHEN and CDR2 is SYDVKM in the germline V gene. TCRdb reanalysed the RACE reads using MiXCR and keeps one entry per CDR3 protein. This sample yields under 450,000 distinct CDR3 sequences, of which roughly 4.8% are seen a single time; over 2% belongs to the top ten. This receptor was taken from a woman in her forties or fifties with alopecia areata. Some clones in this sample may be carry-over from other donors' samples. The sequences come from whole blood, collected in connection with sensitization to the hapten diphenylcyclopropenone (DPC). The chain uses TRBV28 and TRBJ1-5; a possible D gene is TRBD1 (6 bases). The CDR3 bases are TGTGCCAGCAGTCTCCCAGGGGTCGTGAGGAATCAGCCCCAGCATTTT. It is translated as CASSLPGVVRNQPQHF.